The 20 T cell receptor beta chains listed next were all sequenced from one sample in a study of early T cells in non-severe SARS-CoV-2 infection. TCRdb re-analysed the 5' RACE reads in MiXCR, keeping a single row per CDR3 protein. The profile shows almost 85,000 distinct CDR3 sequences, 9% to 14% of them singletons. The sequencing input was whole blood. Receptor source: an adult who was a healthcare worker with PCR-confirmed SARS-CoV-2 infection or an uninfected control (not recorded which).

V is TRBV6-6 and J is TRBJ2-5; 11 bases align to TRBD1. V was clipped by 8 bases and J by 5 bases; unmatched bases: 4. This CDR3 contains 13 residues. Germline V gene data show CDR1 as MNHNY and CDR2 as SVGAGI (reference sequence). The CDR3 here is CASGGQGVETQYF. CDR3 nucleotides: TGTGCCAGCGGGGGACAGGGGGTTGAGACCCAGTACTTC.

The chain employs TRBV5-1 and TRBJ2-1; TRBD1 matches 8 bases. V gave up 0 bases and J gave up 6 bases; unmatched junction bases: 5. Germline V gene lookup returns CDR1 SGHRS and CDR2 YFSETQ. The CDR3 runs to 15 residues. CDR3 DNA sequence: TGCGCCAGCAGCTTGGATGGACAGGGCGCCAATGAGCAGTTCTTC. This codes for CASSLDGQGANEQFF.

The gene calls are TRBV5-1 and TRBJ2-3, with D perhaps matching TRBD1 or TRBD2 (5 bases each). The V gene's germline CDR1 is SGHRS and CDR2 YFSETQ. V was pared by 4 bases and J by 6 bases, with 12 bases between. The CDR3 contains 13 residues. The CDR3 reads CASSGTTGDTQYF. The DNA for the CDR3 is TGCGCCAGCAGCGGGACGACTGGGGATACGCAGTATTTT. The complete variable domain, with remaining parts taken from reference TRBV5-1 and TRBJ2-3, reads KAGVTQTPRYLIKTRGQQVTLSCSPISGHRSVSWYQQTPGQGLQFLFEYFSETQRNKGNFPGRFSGRQFSNSRSEMNVSTLELGDSALYLCASSGTTGDTQYFGPGTRLTVL.

This sequence joins TRBV29-1 and TRBJ2-5; D unclear. The CDR3 covers 12 residues. Germline CDR1 is SQVTM and CDR2 is ANQGSEA. V was clipped by 6 bases and J by 5 bases, with 13 bases between them. The CDR3 loop reads CSVWKGAETQYF. For the CDR3, the DNA is TGCAGCGTCTGGAAGGGTGCGGAGACCCAGTACTTC.

Regarding this clonotype: This may be a read error: a much more frequent sequence differs by one nucleotide. The chain recombines TRBV7-2 with TRBJ1-5; no clear D gene. The germline V gene has CDR1 SGHTA and CDR2 FQGNSA. This CDR3 contains 15 residues. DNA of the CDR3: TGTGTCAGCAGCTCAGGAGGCTCTCACAATCAGCCCCAGCATTTT. Encoded protein: CVSSSGGSHNQPQHF.

This clonotype was counted between two and nine times. The chain recombines TRBV7-6 with TRBJ1-1, with 9 bases matching TRBD1. The CDR3 extends over 16 amino acids. Germline V gene sequence: CDR1 SGHVS, CDR2 FNYEAQ. J lost 0 bases, V lost 4 bases, and 6 bases had no gene match. The DNA of the CDR3 is TGTGCCAGCAGCTCACCTTGGACAGGGGTGAACACTGAAGCTTTCTTT. This codes for CASSSPWTGVNTEAFF.

This sequence joins TRBV20-1 and TRBJ1-2, with D possibly matching TRBD1 (6 bases). V was cut by 5 bases and J by 8 bases, with 24 bases left in between. The CDR3 contains 15 residues. Germline assignment: CDR1 DFQATT and CDR2 SNEGSKA (reference sequence). In nucleotides, the CDR3 is TGCAGTGCTTACCCACTCTGGGGGGCAGAGAGGGGCTACACCTTC. Protein sequence: CSAYPLWGAERGYTF.

The rearrangement uses TRBV5-6 and TRBJ2-7, with D unresolved. Germline CDR1 is SGHDT and CDR2 is YYEEEE. The length of the CDR3 is 11 residues. V lost 5 bases, J lost 5 bases, and 8 bases lay in between. The CDR3 is CASSGFDEQYF. The CDR3 DNA reads as TGTGCCAGCAGTGGGTTCGACGAGCAGTACTTC.

The rearrangement uses TRBV29-1 and TRBJ2-4, with a tentative D call TRBD2 (6 bases). This CDR3 has 15 amino acids. V lost 3 bases, J lost 0 bases, and 12 bases lay in between. The germline V gene encodes CDR1 SQVTM and CDR2 ANQGSEA. In DNA, the CDR3 is TGCAGCGTTGACGGAGGAGGGTCAGCCAAAAACATTCAGTACTTC. Translation gives CSVDGGGSAKNIQYF. The variable domain in full, completed from reference TRBV29-1 and TRBJ2-4, reads SAVISQKPSRDICQRGTSLTIQCQVDSQVTMMFWYRQQPGQSLTLIATANQGSEATYESGFVIDKFPISRPNLTFSTLTVSNMSPEDSSIYLCSVDGGGSAKNIQYFGAGTRLSVL.

The CDR3 DNA is TGTGCCAGCAGCCTGACTTCAAACTATGGCTACACCTTC. It is translated as CASSLTSNYGYTF. The rearrangement joins TRBV28 to TRBJ1-2; D is undetermined. V was trimmed by 6 bases and J by 2 bases, leaving 10 bases between them. Germline assignment: CDR1 MDHEN and CDR2 SYDVKM. The length of the CDR3 is 13 residues.

The V gene is TRBV20-1, the J gene TRBJ2-7, with D maybe TRBD1 (5 bases). CDR3 length equals 15 residues. Germline CDR1 DFQATT, CDR2 SNEGSKA (reference sequence). Trimming shortened V by 4 bases and J by 2 bases, and 18 bases separated the two germline ends. Written as DNA, the CDR3 is TGCAGTGCTAACACCCCAGGGATAGTAACCTACGAGCAGTACTTC. This sequence encodes CSANTPGIVTYEQYF.

This clonotype was recorded a few times. This chain joins TRBV12-3 or TRBV12-4 and TRBJ1-1, with 7 nucleotides matching TRBD1. The trim removed 6 bases at V and 5 bases at J, leaving 9 bases unmatched. CDR3 size: 14 residues. The CDR3 DNA sequence: TGTGCCAGCAGCCTAGGCCACAGGGGTACTGAAGCTTTCTTT. Translated, it gives CASSLGHRGTEAFF.

This clonotype was counted many times. The rearrangement joins TRBV29-1 to TRBJ2-5; 11 bases match TRBD1. Germline lookup yields CDR1 SQVTM and CDR2 ANQGSEA. This CDR3 has 17 residues. The ends lost 6 bases at V and 0 bases at J; junction bases unmatched: 12. The CDR3 here is CSVGSGQGEAYQETQYF. In DNA form, the CDR3 reads TGCAGCGTAGGTTCGGGACAGGGGGAAGCTTACCAAGAGACCCAGTACTTC.

This clonotype has more than one count but fewer than ten. The V and J genes are TRBV10-3 and TRBJ1-5, with 7 bases identical to TRBD1. The CDR3 covers 15 residues. Germline V gives CDR1 ENHRY, CDR2 SYGVKD. V gave up 3 bases and J gave up 2 bases; unmatched junction bases: 4. DNA for the CDR3: TGTGCCATCAGTGATACCGACAGGGGCAATCAGCCCCAGCATTTT. This translates into CAISDTDRGNQPQHF.

The chain joins TRBV7-9 to TRBJ2-4; possible D gene TRBD2, 6 bases. CDR3 length equals 12 residues. CDR1 and CDR2 from the germline V gene are SEHNR and FQNEAQ (reference sequence). Trimming cost V 0 bases and J 10 bases, with 7 bases left between them. CDR3: CASSLAGGIQYF. The CDR3 nucleotides read TGTGCCAGCAGCTTAGCTGGAGGGATTCAGTACTTC.

In this sample, this clonotype turned up many times. This chain links TRBV13 with TRBJ2-2; the D gene is possibly TRBD2 (6 bases). Germline V CDR1 and CDR2: PRHDT, FYEKMQ (reference sequence). Trimming left V 4 bases short and J 8 bases short, with 17 bases between. This CDR3 has 15 amino acids. CDR3 amino acids: CASSSRGTHTGELFF. CDR3 DNA sequence: TGTGCCAGCAGCTCACGGGGGACCCATACAGGGGAGCTGTTTTTT.

The sample holds many counts of this clonotype. This sequence joins TRBV6-6 and TRBJ2-3; D unresolved. Trimming removed 4 bases from V and 3 bases from J, with 8 bases in between. The V gene's germline CDR1 is MNHNY and CDR2 SVGAGI (reference sequence). The CDR3 runs 13 residues. The CDR3 DNA is TGTGCCAGCAGTTCTGCTGGGACAGATACGCAGTATTTT. As protein: CASSSAGTDTQYF.

This clonotype was detected only a few times. J is TRBJ1-1 and V is TRBV6-5, with D uncertain. The CDR3 has 14 amino acids. The V gene lost 5 bases and the J gene lost 5 bases, with 15 bases spanning the gap. Germline V lookup: CDR1 MNHEY, CDR2 SVGAGI. The CDR3 spells CASSPWEGGTEAFF. As DNA, the CDR3 is TGTGCCAGCAGTCCCTGGGAGGGTGGGACTGAAGCTTTCTTT.

This clonotype was seen ten or more times. The chain couples TRBV7-9 to TRBJ1-2; D is uncertain. The germline V gene encodes CDR1 SEHNR and CDR2 FQNEAQ (reference sequence). V lost 5 bases to trimming and J lost 7 bases, with 26 bases between them. This CDR3 has 17 amino acids. CDR3 nucleotide sequence: TGTGCCAGCAGCGAAACAAATCAACTTACAAGGGATGGTGGCTACACCTTC. Translation gives CASSETNQLTRDGGYTF.

The table lists this clonotype with a few counts. The genes are TRBV20-1 and TRBJ2-4; the D is unclear. The CDR3 loop spans 16 amino acids. The germline gives CDR1 DFQATT, CDR2 SNEGSKA (reference sequence). V dropped 2 bases and J dropped 8 bases, with 22 bases sitting between them. As DNA, the CDR3 is TGCAGTGCTAGAAGGCCCACCGGGCAACCATGGGACATTCAGTACTTC. Translation: CSARRPTGQPWDIQYF.